This T cell receptor (beta chain) was documented in a study of shared clonotypes between healthy human individuals. Study background: Three plates each covered CD4 naive and memory; CD8 naive two, CD8 memory one. Findings and caveats of the study: Compared with clonotypes that all four donors shared, non-shared clonotypes had lower generation probabilities.

Donors, healthy HIV-negative adults, lacked recent acute infections or vaccinations. Execution of the assay was at deep level. The protocol was immunoSEQ multiplex PCR, while the TCRdb copy is restricted to in-frame clones and leaves out a portion. The sample lists 2 million to 2.5 million clones, 95% seen once, with about 0.13% in the top ten. In the case of this clone: Its antigen is not identified.

Germline CDR1 LNHNV, CDR2 YYDKDF (reference sequence). The CDR3 covers 14 residues. The germline V and J ends were trimmed by 1 base and 3 bases, with 9 bases remaining between them. Sequenced material: naive CD4+ T cells sorted from blood. The subset here: CD45RA+ positively selected. This chain links TRBV15 with TRBJ2-5, with D uncertain. The TCR sequence derives from a man younger than 35 in good health. The CDR3 DNA sequence: TGTGCCACCAGCAGAGTGGCAGGAAAAGAGACCCAGTACTTC. Amino acids: CATSRVAGKETQYF.